The clone carrying this TCR beta chain was detected a few times. Its antigen is currently unknown. TCRdb redid the calling of the 5' RACE reads with MiXCR, one entry per CDR3 protein. The repertoire holds a few hundred thousand distinct CDR3 sequences, with approximately 4% as singletons. The data were taken from a study of T cells after yellow fever vaccination. Study conclusions and caveats: Most clones from primary vaccination resurfaced after the booster (around 95% CD4, 75% to 90% CD8).

The receptor comes from a man younger than 35 who received the YFV17D yellow fever vaccine. The sequenced sample was PBMCs, obtained 5 days after the yellow fever booster vaccination.

The CDR3 protein is CASSYEAVDTQYF. The CDR3 DNA follows: TGTGCCAGCAGTTACGAGGCCGTAGATACGCAGTATTTT. The V call is TRBV6-2 or TRBV6-3, the J call TRBJ2-3, with D unclear. Germline V lookup: CDR1 MNHEY, CDR2 SVGEGT. V lost 2 bases, J lost 5 bases, and 8 bases lay in between. The CDR3 has 13 amino acids.